This T cell receptor beta chain appears in the sequencing data of a study of T cells in Graves' hyperthyroidism and ophthalmopathy. General observations from the study: Ophthalmopathy could be told apart from stable hyperthyroidism with a 13 V-J model.

As concerns this clonotype: Its antigen is unknown.

V dropped 0 bases and J dropped 10; count of bases not matched to a gene: 14. The CDR3 spans 17 residues. The germline gives CDR1 LNHNV, CDR2 YYDKDF (reference sequence). From RNA transcripts, TCR beta CDR3 regions were amplified. An initial round of RT-PCR targeting the TCR CDR3 relied on the HTBI primer set. TCRdb re-derived calls from the multiplex PCR reads in MiXCR, one entry per CDR3 protein. The data hold hundreds of thousands of distinct CDR3 sequences, with approximately 15% observed a single time. From more than 9 ml of fresh peripheral blood, PBMCs were isolated. The sequence derives from a woman aged 40 to 50 with Graves' ophthalmopathy. Sequencing was performed on blood. The chain combines TRBV15 with TRBJ1-5; 8 nucleotides line up with TRBD1. This chain's CDR3 is CATSRDWDRPGREPQHF. Here the CDR3 DNA reads TGTGCCACCAGCAGAGATTGGGACAGGCCGGGTAGGGAACCCCAGCATTTT. Full variable domain (remainder filled in from reference TRBV15 and TRBJ1-5): DAMVIQNPRYQVTQFGKPVTLSCSQTLNHNVMYWYQQKSSQAPKLLFHYYDKDFNNEADTPDNFQSRRPNTSFCFLDIRSPGLGDTAMYLCATSRDWDRPGREPQHFGDGTRLSIL.